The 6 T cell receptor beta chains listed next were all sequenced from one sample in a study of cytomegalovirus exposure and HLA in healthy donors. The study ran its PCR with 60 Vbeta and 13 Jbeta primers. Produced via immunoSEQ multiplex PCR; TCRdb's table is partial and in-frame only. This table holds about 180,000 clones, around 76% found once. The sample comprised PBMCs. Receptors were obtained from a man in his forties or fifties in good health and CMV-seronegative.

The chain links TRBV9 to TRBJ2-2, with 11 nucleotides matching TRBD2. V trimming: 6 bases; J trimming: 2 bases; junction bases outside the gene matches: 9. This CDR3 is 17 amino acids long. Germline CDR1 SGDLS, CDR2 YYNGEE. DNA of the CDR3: TGTGCCAGCATGGTGGGACTAGCGGCGATAAACACCGGGGAGCTGTTTTTT. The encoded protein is CASMVGLAAINTGELFF. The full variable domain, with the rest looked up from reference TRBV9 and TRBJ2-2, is DSGVTQTPKHLITATGQRVTLRCSPRSGDLSVYWYQQSLDQGLQFLIQYYNGEERAKGNILERFSAQQFPDLHSELNLSSLELGDSALYFCASMVGLAAINTGELFFGEGSRLTVL.

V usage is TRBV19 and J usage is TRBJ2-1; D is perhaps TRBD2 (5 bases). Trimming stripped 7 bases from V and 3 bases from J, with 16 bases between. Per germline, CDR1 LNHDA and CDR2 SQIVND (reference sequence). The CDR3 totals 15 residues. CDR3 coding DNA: TGTGCCAGTAAAGCTAGCCCGGTCAGCTACAATGAGCAGTTCTTC. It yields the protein CASKASPVSYNEQFF.

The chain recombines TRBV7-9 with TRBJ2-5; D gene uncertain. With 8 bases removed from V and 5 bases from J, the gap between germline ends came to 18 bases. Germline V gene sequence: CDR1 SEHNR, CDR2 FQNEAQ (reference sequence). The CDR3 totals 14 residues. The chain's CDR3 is CASAIPAGSETQYF. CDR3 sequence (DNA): TGTGCCAGCGCAATTCCAGCAGGTTCGGAGACCCAGTACTTC.

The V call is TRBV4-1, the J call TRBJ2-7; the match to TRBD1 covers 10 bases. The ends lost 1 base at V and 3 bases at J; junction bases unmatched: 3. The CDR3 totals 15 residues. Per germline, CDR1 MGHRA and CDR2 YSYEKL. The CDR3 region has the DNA TGCGCCAGCAGCCAAGGACAGGGGGCGCACTACGAGCAGTACTTC. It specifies CASSQGQGAHYEQYF.

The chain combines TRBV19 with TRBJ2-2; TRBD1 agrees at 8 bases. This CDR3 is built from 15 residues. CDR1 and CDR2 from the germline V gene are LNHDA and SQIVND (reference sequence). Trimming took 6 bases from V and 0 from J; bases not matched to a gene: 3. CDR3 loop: CASSLGQANTGELFF. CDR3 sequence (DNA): TGTGCCAGTAGCCTGGGACAGGCGAACACCGGGGAGCTGTTTTTT.

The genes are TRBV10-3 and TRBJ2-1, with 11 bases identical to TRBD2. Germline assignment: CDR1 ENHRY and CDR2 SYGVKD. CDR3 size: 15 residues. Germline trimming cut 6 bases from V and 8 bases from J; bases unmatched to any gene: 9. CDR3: CAISPGLAVLHEQFF. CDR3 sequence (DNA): TGTGCCATCAGCCCGGGACTAGCGGTACTCCATGAGCAGTTCTTC.